The 25 T cell receptor beta chains listed next were all sequenced from one sample in a study of T cell responses to AZD1222 COVID-19 vaccine. Generated by immunoSEQ multiplex PCR, the TCRdb table keeps only in-frame clones and is missing some. This table has 90,000 to 95,000 clones, more than 70% appearing once. The input for sequencing was peripheral blood, taken on day 0 of AZD1222 vaccination. These TCRs come from an adult in good health.

The V gene is TRBV6-2 or TRBV6-3, the J gene TRBJ1-3; the D is unclear. The CDR3 extends over 14 amino acids. Germline CDR1 reads MNHEY; CDR2 reads SVGEGT. V was cut by 6 bases and J by 0 bases, with 9 bases left in between. CDR3 loop: CASSAGNSGNTIYF. The CDR3 coding sequence is TGTGCCAGCAGCGCCGGGAACTCTGGAAACACCATATATTTT.

The J gene is TRBJ1-5, the V gene TRBV3-1 (or the pseudogene TRBV3-2); D remains unclear. Germline V CDR1 and CDR2: LGHDT, YNNKEL (reference sequence). V was trimmed by 1 base and J by 5 bases, leaving 9 bases between them. The CDR3 runs 14 residues. Written as DNA, the CDR3 is TGTGCCAGCAGCCAAGGTCCAAGGGATCAGCCCCAGCATTTT. Its protein is CASSQGPRDQPQHF.

The chain is built from TRBV6-2 or TRBV6-3 and TRBJ2-1; tentative D call: TRBD2 (6 bases). V was pared by 4 bases and J by 3 bases, with 13 bases between. The length of the CDR3 is 15 residues. Germline V gene lookup returns CDR1 MNHEY and CDR2 SVGEGT. The CDR3 region has the DNA TGTGCCAGCAGTTTAGCGGTGGGGGGCTACAATGAGCAGTTCTTC. This gives the protein CASSLAVGGYNEQFF.

CDR3 residues: CASSQGLAGGLEQYF. The CDR3 DNA follows: TGTGCCAGCAGCCAAGGACTAGCGGGAGGCCTCGAGCAGTACTTC. This chain uses TRBV3-1 (or the pseudogene TRBV3-2) with TRBJ2-7; 13 bases match TRBD2. This CDR3 spans 15 amino acids. Germline CDR1 is LGHDT and CDR2 is YNNKEL (reference sequence). The ends lost 1 base at V and 6 bases at J; junction bases unmatched: 3.

The chain carries TRBV6-5 and TRBJ1-1; no definite D call. Between the trimmed V and J ends, which lost 8 bases and 1 base, there was a span of 11 bases. The CDR3 is 13 amino acids. CDR1 is MNHEY, CDR2 SVGAGI, per germline. CDR3: CASATNRNTEAFF. As DNA, the CDR3 is TGTGCCAGCGCTACAAACAGGAACACTGAAGCTTTCTTT.

In this sample, this clone turned up once. CDR3 region: CASSQDLRGEDEQYF. CDR3 in DNA: TGCGCCAGCAGCCAAGATCTCAGGGGCGAGGACGAGCAGTACTTC. V and J are TRBV4-3 and TRBJ2-7, with TRBD1 as a possible D gene (6 bases). Trimming pared 0 bases from V and 5 bases from J, leaving 14 bases between. This CDR3 region has 15 residues. CDR1 LGHNA and CDR2 YSLEER come from the germline V gene.

The chain has TRBV4-1 and TRBJ1-3, with D unclear. This CDR3 has 16 residues. Trimming took 3 bases from V and 3 from J, leaving 15 bases between them. The germline CDR1 and CDR2 sequences are MGHRA and YSYEKL. The CDR3, as DNA: TGCGCCAGCAGCCATATGGGAAGAAGCTATGGAAACACCATATATTTT. It specifies CASSHMGRSYGNTIYF.

This chain joins TRBV5-1 and TRBJ2-1, with 7 bases that match TRBD1. The CDR3 loop spans 14 amino acids. The ends lost 4 bases at V and 6 bases at J; junction bases unmatched: 7. Germline values: CDR1 SGHRS, CDR2 YFSETQ. CDR3 DNA sequence: TGCGCCAGCAGCATTGCGGACAGGATCAATGAGCAGTTCTTC. It translates to CASSIADRINEQFF.

This chain links TRBV6-5 with TRBJ2-7; the D gene is possibly TRBD1 (5 bases). The CDR3 has 12 amino acids. Per germline, CDR1 MNHEY and CDR2 SVGAGI. Trimming removed 11 bases from V and 2 bases from J, with 13 bases in between. CDR3: CASGRTPYEQYF. The CDR3 region has the DNA TGTGCCTCGGGCAGGACACCCTACGAGCAGTACTTC.

This chain connects TRBV28 to TRBJ2-7, with D possibly TRBD1 on 6 matching bases. This CDR3 contains 16 residues. Germline V gene data show CDR1 as MDHEN and CDR2 as SYDVKM. The V end lost 5 bases, the J end lost 2 bases, and 19 bases lay between the germline ends. The CDR3 DNA sequence: TGTGCCAGCAGTCCCCCCGGGACAACCACTACCTACGAGCAGTACTTC. This translates into CASSPPGTTTTYEQYF.

This rearrangement joins TRBV6-2 or TRBV6-3 to TRBJ2-3; 7 bases map to TRBD2. The length of the CDR3 is 16 residues. With V trimmed by 6 bases and J by 1 base, 10 bases remained unmatched. CDR1 is MNHEY and CDR2 is SVGEGT in the germline V gene. CDR3 residues: CASSPVGGRGTDTQYF. The CDR3 nucleotides are TGTGCCAGCAGCCCCGTGGGCGGGAGAGGCACAGATACGCAGTATTTT.

The rearrangement links TRBV6-5 to TRBJ2-7, with a tentative D call TRBD2 (6 bases). The CDR3 loop spans 13 amino acids. The germline V gene encodes CDR1 MNHEY and CDR2 SVGAGI. V gave up 6 bases and J gave up 2 bases, with 11 bases separating them. CDR3 protein: CASRTGGPYEQYF. In DNA, the CDR3 is TGTGCCAGCAGAACTGGAGGGCCCTACGAGCAGTACTTC.

The V and J genes are TRBV5-4 and TRBJ2-5; unclear D gene. Per the germline V gene, CDR1 is SGHNT and CDR2 is YYREEE (reference sequence). The CDR3 is 13 amino acids. Deletions cut 4 bases from V and 2 bases from J, with 9 bases between. The CDR3 here is CASSGGLQETQYF. CDR3 in DNA: TGTGCCAGCAGCGGTGGTCTTCAAGAGACCCAGTACTTC.

The chain couples TRBV6-6 to TRBJ2-1, with 11 bases identical to TRBD1. The CDR3 spans 16 residues. V shed 2 bases and J 6 bases; nucleotides not matched to a gene: 6. CDR1 is MNHNY, CDR2 SVGAGI, per germline (reference sequence). The CDR3 DNA reads as TGTGCCAGCAGTTACCCCCGGGACAGGGGGTCCAATGAGCAGTTCTTC. Protein product: CASSYPRDRGSNEQFF.

The gene calls are TRBV7-3 and TRBJ1-5; D not resolved. V was trimmed by 3 bases and J by 6 bases, leaving 9 bases between them. The germline V gene encodes CDR1 SGHTA and CDR2 FQGTGA. This CDR3 contains 13 residues. The CDR3 region is CASSFKGGQPQHF. CDR3 sequence (DNA): TGTGCCAGCAGCTTCAAGGGAGGTCAGCCCCAGCATTTT.

The chain joins TRBV27 to TRBJ1-2; weak D call: TRBD1 (6 bases). CDR1 is MNHEY and CDR2 is SMNVEV in the germline V gene (reference sequence). V lost 5 bases, J lost 6 bases, and 13 bases lay in between. The CDR3 consists of 13 residues. In DNA, the CDR3 is TGTGCCAGCAGTCTCGTGGGGGCGAATGGCTACACCTTC. Its protein product is CASSLVGANGYTF.

DNA for the CDR3: TGTGCCAGCAGCTGGGGGGATCCCAGCTCCTATAATTCACCCCTCCACTTT. Translation gives CASSWGDPSSYNSPLHF. This chain connects TRBV7-2 to TRBJ1-6; a possible D gene is TRBD1 (5 bases). With 4 bases removed from V and 0 bases from J, the gap between germline ends came to 13 bases. Germline-derived CDR1 and CDR2 are SGHTA and FQGNSA. The CDR3 has 17 residues.

CDR3 DNA sequence: TGCGCCAGCAGCTTGGGGCAGTCCTTCTATGGCTACACCTTC. It translates to CASSLGQSFYGYTF. This sequence joins TRBV5-1 and TRBJ1-2; D is ambiguous. Trimming shortened V by 0 bases and J by 4 bases, and 10 bases separated the two germline ends. Germline V gives CDR1 SGHRS, CDR2 YFSETQ. The CDR3 sequence is 14 residues long.

The chain couples TRBV7-2 to TRBJ1-2; TRBD1 agrees at 7 bases. Germline values: CDR1 SGHTA, CDR2 FQGNSA. This CDR3 is built from 14 residues. V lost 5 bases, J lost 6 bases, and 9 bases stayed unmatched. CDR3 sequence (DNA): TGTGCCAGCAGCGATAGACAGGGTCGGGATGGCTACACCTTC. It yields the protein CASSDRQGRDGYTF.

J is TRBJ2-3 and V is TRBV7-8; D unresolved. The CDR3 sequence is 14 residues long. Trimming stripped 2 bases from V and 4 bases from J, with 10 bases between. Germline loops: CDR1 SGHVS, CDR2 FQNEAQ. CDR3 sequence reads: CASSLRLGSDTQYF. Here the CDR3 DNA reads TGTGCCAGCAGCTTACGGTTAGGCTCAGATACGCAGTATTTT.

This clone appeared once. This chain joins TRBV28 and TRBJ1-1; a weak D match, TRBD1 (6 bases). Trimming removed 2 bases from V and 5 bases from J, with 18 bases in between. This CDR3 spans 16 amino acids. CDR1 MDHEN and CDR2 SYDVKM come from the germline V gene. This CDR3 is CASSLPITGTGTEAFF. CDR3 coding DNA: TGTGCCAGCAGTTTACCTATAACAGGGACGGGAACTGAAGCTTTCTTT.

This sequence joins TRBV7-2 and TRBJ2-7, with 11 nucleotides matching TRBD2. V lost 5 bases to trimming and J lost 3 bases; unmatched junction nucleotides: 3. The CDR3 runs to 14 residues. From germline, CDR1 is SGHTA and CDR2 FQGNSA. CDR3 in amino acids: CASSPGTSGYEQYF. The CDR3 nucleotides are TGTGCCAGCAGCCCGGGGACTAGCGGCTACGAGCAGTACTTC. The whole variable domain, remainder taken from reference TRBV7-2 and TRBJ2-7, is GAGVSQSPSNKVTEKGKDVELRCDPISGHTALYWYRQSLGQGLEFLIYFQGNSAPDKSGLPSDRFSAERTGGSVSTLTIQRTQQEDSAVYLCASSPGTSGYEQYFGPGTRLTVT.

V is TRBV6-5 and J is TRBJ2-1; 10 bases are shared with TRBD1. The CDR3 spans 14 residues. Trimming removed 6 bases from V and 4 bases from J; junction bases left unmatched: 3. Germline loops: CDR1 MNHEY, CDR2 SVGAGI. The CDR3 sequence: CASRWDRGYNEQFF. The CDR3 bases are TGTGCCAGCAGGTGGGACAGGGGTTACAATGAGCAGTTCTTC.

This clone was seen only once. The J gene is TRBJ1-4, the V gene TRBV11-3, with D perhaps matching TRBD1 (5 bases). Germline loops: CDR1 SGHNT, CDR2 YENEEA. The CDR3 has 16 residues. Trimming stripped 4 bases from V and 1 base from J, with 13 bases between. CDR3 sequence reads: CASSYDGGRTNEKLFF. The CDR3 nucleotides are TGTGCCAGCAGCTACGATGGGGGACGAACTAATGAAAAACTGTTTTTT. Full variable domain (outside the CDR3, taken from reference TRBV11-3 and TRBJ1-4): EAGVVQSPRYKIIEKKQPVAFWCNPISGHNTLYWYLQNLGQGPELLIRYENEEAVDDSQLPKDRFSAERLKGVDSTLKIQPAELGDSAVYLCASSYDGGRTNEKLFFGSGTQLSVL.

The chain is built from TRBV5-1 and TRBJ1-2; no clear D. The length of the CDR3 is 16 residues. The V end was cut by 1 base, the J end by 4 bases, with 17 bases between. Germline V gene sequence: CDR1 SGHRS, CDR2 YFSETQ. The CDR3 sequence: CASSLFSTATRYGYTF. The CDR3 DNA reads as TGCGCCAGCAGCTTGTTTAGCACGGCGACTCGCTATGGCTACACCTTC.